This T cell receptor (beta chain) originates from a study of cytomegalovirus exposure and HLA in healthy donors. Study observations and caveats: Accurate HLA-A and HLA-B prediction from TCR beta sequences was reported for most subjects. A later analysis found that most CMV-associated TCR beta chains appeared HLA-restricted. The CMV antigen specificity of a few CMV-associated chains was confirmed through in vitro analysis. An Asian-associated ancestry cluster reportedly showed fewer N-insertions than the roughly 670-donor mean in a later analysis.

The PCR contained 60 Vbeta and 13 Jbeta primers. The table came from immunoSEQ multiplex PCR; TCRdb's copy has only in-frame clones and leaves some out. The sample has 150,000 or so clones; roughly 80% are singletons. This clone was recorded once. Its antigen is not identified. The length of the CDR3 is 15 residues. The V gene lost 4 bases and the J gene lost 1 base, with 14 bases spanning the gap. Germline lookup yields CDR1 SGHTA and CDR2 FQGNSA. This TCR was recovered from a male donor in good health and CMV-seropositive. The chain recombines TRBV7-2 with TRBJ2-7; possible D gene TRBD2, 6 bases. The specimen sequenced was PBMCs. CDR3 coding DNA: TGTGCCAGCAGCTCGGGACTTCTGCTTTCCTACGAGCAGTACTTC. Amino acids: CASSSGLLLSYEQYF.